This T cell receptor beta chain was recorded in a study of blood T cell repertoires in COVID-19. Study-level background: Material from acute and convalescent COVID-19 was sourced from the United States, Italy and Spain.

For this clone: Other DNA sequences in the sample encode the same CDR3.

Some clones are missing from TCRdb's copy, which holds only in-frame ones; the method was immunoSEQ multiplex PCR. The sample holds about 270,000 clones, about 86% seen once. Trimming cost V 1 base and J 2 bases, with 4 bases left between them. Looked up from germline, CDR1 is SGHRS and CDR2 is YFSETQ. CDR3 size: 12 residues. The chain is built from TRBV5-1 and TRBJ2-7, with D hard to call. This TCR was recovered from a woman aged 25 to 39 with COVID-19, enrolled during active disease. Sequenced: peripheral blood. The CDR3 region is CASSLTAYEQYF. As DNA, the CDR3 is TGCGCCAGCAGCTTGACAGCCTACGAGCAGTACTTC.